The rows below give T cell receptor beta chains drawn from one sample of a study of blood T cell repertoires in COVID-19. The method was immunoSEQ multiplex PCR; TCRdb's version includes in-frame clones alone and lacks a portion of them. Of around 250,000 clones listed, approximately 90% are singletons. The material sequenced was PBMCs or T cells enriched from blood (not recorded which). All receptors come from a middle-aged man who had been exposed to COVID-19. Both conserved end residues are part of each CDR3. Each record gives: J gene, V gene, D gene, clone size, CDR3 protein, CDR3 DNA. A D gene is named only where the DNA matches it firmly. Some rows have no size entry. The others give once, few or many, or a class for an expanded clone.

TRBJ2-2,TRBV19,NA,NA,CASSTTGHLTGELFF,TGTGCCAGTAGTACGACCGGACACCTCACCGGGGAGCTGTTTTTT
TRBJ2-1,TRBV30,NA,NA,CAWSLGSPNNEQFF,TGTGCCTGGAGTCTAGGATCCCCGAACAATGAGCAGTTCTTC
TRBJ1-5,TRBV5-1,TRBD1,NA,CASSVGTGASNQPQHF,TGCGCCAGCAGCGTCGGGACAGGAGCTAGCAATCAGCCCCAGCATTTT
TRBJ1-2,TRBV19,NA,NA,CASRAGSGYTF,TGTGCCAGTAGGGCGGGGAGCGGCTACACCTTC
TRBJ1-6,TRBV10-3,TRBD1,NA,CAIRGTGDSPLHF,TGTGCCATCAGGGGGACAGGGGACTCACCCCTCCACTTT
TRBJ2-7,TRBV3-1/TRBV3-2,TRBD2,NA,CASQRGGAYEQYF,TGTGCCAGCCAGCGGGGGGGAGCCTACGAGCAGTACTTC
TRBJ1-1,TRBV5-1,TRBD1,NA,CASSFVQGLDTEAFF,TGCGCCAGCAGCTTTGTACAGGGGTTAGACACTGAAGCTTTCTTT
TRBJ2-1,TRBV27,NA,once,CASSSQGADYNEQFF,TGTGCCAGCTCCAGCCAGGGTGCTGACTACAATGAGCAGTTCTTC
TRBJ2-1,TRBV3-1/TRBV3-2,TRBD2,NA,CASSQVRLADEQFF,TGTGCCAGCAGCCAAGTACGACTAGCTGATGAGCAGTTCTTC
TRBJ2-1,TRBV4-2,TRBD2,NA,CASSRTTGLAENEQFF,TGTGCCAGCAGCCGAACAACGGGACTAGCAGAAAATGAGCAGTTCTTC
TRBJ1-1,TRBV5-1,NA,NA,CASSLVATEPRTEAFF,TGCGCCAGCAGCTTAGTAGCCACGGAGCCTAGGACTGAAGCTTTCTTT
TRBJ2-1,TRBV29-1,TRBD2,once,CSVVGTSGRPISSYNEQFF,TGCAGCGTCGTCGGGACTAGCGGGAGGCCTATTAGCTCCTACAATGAGCAGTTCTTC
TRBJ2-3,TRBV7-2,TRBD2,NA,CASSSTAGVTDTQYF,TGTGCCAGCAGCTCAACAGCGGGAGTTACAGATACGCAGTATTTT
TRBJ1-1,TRBV6-5,NA,NA,CASSSGTPNTEAFF,TGTGCCAGCAGTTCGGGGACACCTAACACTGAAGCTTTCTTT
TRBJ2-7,TRBV6-5,NA,NA,CASSSGLHYEQYF,TGTGCCAGCAGTTCCGGACTACACTACGAGCAGTACTTC
TRBJ2-1,TRBV6-1,TRBD2,NA,CASSEALPREEQFF,TGTGCCAGCAGTGAAGCGCTCCCGCGGGAGGAGCAGTTCTTC
TRBJ2-7,TRBV28,NA,NA,CASSPGVYEQYF,TGTGCCAGCAGCCCCGGAGTCTACGAGCAGTACTTC
TRBJ2-5,TRBV7-2,TRBD2,NA,CASSYRLAGGEETQYF,TGTGCCAGCAGCTACCGACTAGCGGGAGGGGAAGAGACCCAGTACTTC
TRBJ2-7,TRBV28,NA,NA,CASIREQYF,TGTGCCAGCATTCGGGAGCAGTACTTC
TRBJ1-4,TRBV3-1/TRBV3-2,NA,NA,CATRRGSGEKLFF,TGTGCCACGAGGCGGGGGAGTGGTGAAAAACTGTTTTTT
TRBJ1-5,TRBV7-2,NA,NA,CASGRGLGNQPQHF,TGTGCCAGCGGAAGGGGTTTGGGCAATCAGCCCCAGCATTTT
TRBJ1-2,TRBV12-3/TRBV12-4,NA,few,CASTLSGGGYTF,TGTGCCAGCACACTCTCCGGGGGTGGCTACACCTTC
TRBJ1-1,TRBV29-1,NA,NA,CSVGGGTEAFF,TGCAGCGTTGGAGGAGGCACTGAAGCTTTCTTT
TRBJ2-7,TRBV28,NA,NA,CASRSSTYEQYF,TGTGCCAGCAGGAGTAGCACCTACGAGCAGTACTTC
TRBJ2-2,TRBV7-3,TRBD1,NA,CASSGQGNTGELFF,TGTGCCAGCAGCGGACAGGGGAACACCGGGGAGCTGTTTTTT
TRBJ2-1,TRBV28,NA,many,CASSRGDFNNEQFF,TGTGCCAGCAGCCGCGGGGACTTTAACAATGAGCAGTTCTTC
TRBJ1-3,TRBV7-9,TRBD1,once,CASRNTGTGGFISGNTIYF,TGTGCCAGCAGAAACACCGGGACAGGGGGCTTTATCTCTGGAAACACCATATATTTT
TRBJ1-1,TRBV27,NA,NA,CASSPLGGLNTEAFF,TGTGCCAGCAGTCCCCTGGGAGGCCTGAACACTGAAGCTTTCTTT
TRBJ2-2,TRBV7-9,TRBD1,NA,CASSLDRGSTGELFF,TGTGCCAGCAGCTTAGACAGGGGGAGCACCGGGGAGCTGTTTTTT